This TCR beta chain comes out of a study of Graves' ophthalmopathy and Graves' hyperthyroidism. Study-wide findings and caveats: It was with roughly 70% sensitivity and approximately 72% specificity that the model predicted ophthalmopathy progression.

From RNA, the CDR3 regions of TCR beta chains were amplified and sequenced. An initial RT-PCR round employing HTBI primers preceded a second-round multiplex PCR. TCRdb called the multiplex PCR reads again in MiXCR, with one record for every CDR3 protein. The table lists roughly 160,000 distinct CDR3 sequences, under 45% of them singletons. This CDR3 contains 15 residues. V was clipped by 4 bases and J by 3 bases, with 16 bases between them. CDR1 MDHEN and CDR2 SYDVKM come from the germline V gene. In its sample, this clonotype was seen many times. Its antigen is undetermined. Disease in donors with ophthalmopathy had moderate-to-severe activity, CAS ≥3, NOSPECS ≥4 and under 3 months' duration. It was on clinical symptoms, serum thyroxine, TRAb, thyroid ultrasound and orbital computed tomography that diagnosis relied. A volume of over 9 ml of fresh peripheral blood supplied the PBMCs.

This TCR came from a man aged 30-40 years with Graves' ophthalmopathy. The chain uses TRBV28 and TRBJ2-7; TRBD2 might be the D (6 bases). Sequenced material: peripheral blood. The CDR3 here is CASSSGGTVNYEQYF. DNA of the CDR3: TGTGCCAGCAGTTCGGGCGGGACGGTGAACTACGAGCAGTACTTC.